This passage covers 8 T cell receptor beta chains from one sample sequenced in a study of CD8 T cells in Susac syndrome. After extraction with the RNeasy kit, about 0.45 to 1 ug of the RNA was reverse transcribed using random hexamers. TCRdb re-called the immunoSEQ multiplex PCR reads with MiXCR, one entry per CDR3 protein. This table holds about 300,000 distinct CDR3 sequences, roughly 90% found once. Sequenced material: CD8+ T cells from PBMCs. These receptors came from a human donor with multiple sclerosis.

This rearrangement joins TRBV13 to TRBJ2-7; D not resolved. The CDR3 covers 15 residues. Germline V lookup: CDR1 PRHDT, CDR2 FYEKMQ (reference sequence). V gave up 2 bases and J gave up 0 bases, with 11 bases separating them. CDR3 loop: CASSLFAPSSYEQYF. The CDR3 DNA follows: TGTGCCAGCAGCTTATTTGCACCGAGCTCCTACGAGCAGTACTTC.

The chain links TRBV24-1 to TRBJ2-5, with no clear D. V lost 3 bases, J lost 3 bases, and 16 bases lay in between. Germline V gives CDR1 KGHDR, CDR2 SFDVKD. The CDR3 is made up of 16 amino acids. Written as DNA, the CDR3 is TGTGCCACCAGTGATAGGTTCGAGAGCTCCAAAGAGACCCAGTACTTC. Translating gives CATSDRFESSKETQYF.

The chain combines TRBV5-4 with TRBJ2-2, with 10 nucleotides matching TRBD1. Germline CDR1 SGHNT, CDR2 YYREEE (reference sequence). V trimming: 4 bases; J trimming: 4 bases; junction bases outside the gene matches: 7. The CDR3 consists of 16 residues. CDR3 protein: CASSPRTGGITGELFF. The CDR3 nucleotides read TGTGCCAGCAGCCCCCGGACAGGGGGAATCACCGGGGAGCTGTTTTTT.

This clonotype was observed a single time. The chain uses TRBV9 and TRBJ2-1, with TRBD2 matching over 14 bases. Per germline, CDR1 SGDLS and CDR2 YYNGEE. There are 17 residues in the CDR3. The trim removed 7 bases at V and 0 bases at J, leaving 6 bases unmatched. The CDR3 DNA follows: TGTGCCAGCGGGGGACTAGCGGGAGTCTCCTCCTACAATGAGCAGTTCTTC. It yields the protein CASGGLAGVSSYNEQFF.

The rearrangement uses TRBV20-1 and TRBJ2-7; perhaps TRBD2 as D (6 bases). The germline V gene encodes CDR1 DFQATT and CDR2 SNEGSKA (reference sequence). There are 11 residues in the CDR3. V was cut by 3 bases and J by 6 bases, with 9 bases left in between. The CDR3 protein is CSARAGGEQYF. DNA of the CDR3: TGCAGTGCTAGGGCCGGGGGCGAGCAGTACTTC.

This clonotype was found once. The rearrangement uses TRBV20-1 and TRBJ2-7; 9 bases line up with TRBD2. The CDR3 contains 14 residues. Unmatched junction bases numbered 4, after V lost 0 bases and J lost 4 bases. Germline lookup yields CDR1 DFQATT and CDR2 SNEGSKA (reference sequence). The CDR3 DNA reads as TGCAGTGCTAGAGATCTAGCGGGACCGTACGAGCAGTACTTC. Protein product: CSARDLAGPYEQYF.

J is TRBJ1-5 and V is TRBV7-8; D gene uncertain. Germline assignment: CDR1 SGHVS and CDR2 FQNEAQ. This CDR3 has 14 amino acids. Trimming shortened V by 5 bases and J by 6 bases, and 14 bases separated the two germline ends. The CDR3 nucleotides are TGTGCCAGCAGCGCCATTGGGGTCGGTCAGCCCCAGCATTTT. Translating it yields CASSAIGVGQPQHF. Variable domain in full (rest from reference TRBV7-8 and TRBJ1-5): GAGVSQSPRYKVAKRGQDVALRCDPISGHVSLFWYQQALGQGPEFLTYFQNEAQLDKSGLPSDRFFAERPEGSVSTLKIQRTQQEDSAVYLCASSAIGVGQPQHFGDGTRLSIL.

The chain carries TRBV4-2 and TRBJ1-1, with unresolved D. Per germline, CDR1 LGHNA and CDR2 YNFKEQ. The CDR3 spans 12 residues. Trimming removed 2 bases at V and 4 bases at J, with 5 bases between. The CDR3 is CASSQSSTEAFF. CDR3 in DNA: TGTGCCAGCAGCCAATCGAGCACTGAAGCTTTCTTT.